The entry below describes one T cell receptor beta chain. From each donor, at least one pre-ART PBMC sample and at least two post-ART PBMC samples were obtained. The libraries were made with immunoSEQ v3.0 at survey level. Produced via immunoSEQ multiplex PCR; TCRdb's table is partial and in-frame only. This sample has more than 20,000 clones, with 82% found just once. The record originates from a study of long-term antiretroviral therapy in people with HIV. This CDR3 is built from 16 residues. Trimming took off 5 bases at V and 4 bases at J, with 18 bases between the two ends. Germline lookup yields CDR1 MNHEY and CDR2 SMNVEV (reference sequence).

The source of this sequence is a man aged 40-50 years with HIV. Sequences were derived from unsorted PBMCs, sampled less than 2.5 years after starting antiretroviral therapy. The V and J genes are TRBV27 and TRBJ2-1; D may be TRBD1 (6 bases). The chain's CDR3 is CASSRRAQGLYNEQFF. The CDR3 bases are TGTGCCAGCAGTCGCAGAGCACAGGGCCTTTACAATGAGCAGTTCTTC.